This T cell receptor beta chain is from a study of T cells after yellow fever vaccination. Overall study: Preparing low-cell-number fractions relied on SMART-Seq v4 Ultra Low Input. Regarding the study as a whole: The appearance of a small share of clonotypes in both CD4 and CD8 compartments was observed. One caveat is that FACS-sorted repertoires could contain abundant clonotypes contaminating from the bulk population.

This clonotype was found a few times. Its target is unknown. The CDR3 loop spans 17 amino acids. The V end lost 5 bases, the J end lost 0 bases, and 17 bases lay between the germline ends. Germline loops: CDR1 PRHDT, CDR2 FYEKMQ (reference sequence). TCRdb recomputed calls from the 5' RACE reads with MiXCR, one row per CDR3 protein. The data hold about 320,000 distinct CDR3 sequences, with 6.8% observed a single time. The sequence was collected from a young man who received the YFV17D yellow fever vaccine. Sequenced material: PBMCs, taken more than 40 days after the first yellow fever vaccination. The J gene is TRBJ1-5, the V gene TRBV13; D is perhaps TRBD1 (6 bases). CDR3 amino acids: CASSPPGQKYSNQPQHF. CDR3 nucleotide sequence: TGTGCCAGCAGCCCTCCCGGACAGAAATATAGCAATCAGCCCCAGCATTTT.